The 25 T cell receptor beta chains reported below all come from one sample, sequenced in a study of PD-L1 blockade in urothelial cancer. Profiling relied on immunoSEQ multiplex PCR, and the TCRdb table lists in-frame clones only, not all of them. The sample lists about 83,000 clones, roughly nine tenths seen once, with 4.5% to 7% in the top ten. Sample: PBMCs, taken around atezolizumab (anti-PD-L1) treatment. All receptors derive from a woman aged 70-85 years with urothelial cancer.

The V call is TRBV4-1, the J call TRBJ1-4; 9 bases line up with TRBD1. The CDR3 covers 18 residues. Germline assignment: CDR1 MGHRA and CDR2 YSYEKL. V trimming: 0 bases; J trimming: 0 bases; junction bases outside the gene matches: 5. The CDR3 DNA is TGCGCCAGCAGCCAAGATGGGACAGGGCAGGCAACTAATGAAAAACTGTTTTTT. This sequence encodes CASSQDGTGQATNEKLFF.

The V call is TRBV9, the J call TRBJ2-3; TRBD2 matches at 10 bases. With V trimmed by 0 bases and J by 6 bases, 10 bases remained unmatched. This CDR3 has 17 amino acids. CDR1 and CDR2 (germline): SGDLS, YYNGEE. Here the CDR3 reads CASSVEVSGGPLDTQYF. As DNA, the CDR3 is TGTGCCAGCAGCGTAGAAGTTAGCGGGGGGCCCCTCGATACGCAGTATTTT.

The chain joins TRBV19 to TRBJ1-2; perhaps TRBD1 as D (5 bases). The CDR3 consists of 14 residues. CDR1 and CDR2 from the germline V gene are LNHDA and SQIVND (reference sequence). The ends were cut back, 3 bases at V and 3 bases at J, with 11 bases in the middle. CDR3 loop: CASSMAGRDYGYTF. The CDR3 DNA sequence: TGTGCCAGTAGTATGGCAGGGAGGGACTATGGCTACACCTTC.

The chain couples TRBV28 to TRBJ2-2, with 9 bases identical to TRBD2. J lost 5 bases, V lost 7 bases, and 17 bases had no gene match. The germline gives CDR1 MDHEN, CDR2 SYDVKM. The CDR3 contains 18 residues. CDR3 nucleotide sequence: TGTGCCAGCATCCCATGGGGTCTAGCGGGACCCGGGACCGGGGAGCTGTTTTTT. Translating gives CASIPWGLAGPGTGELFF.

The V gene is TRBV2, the J gene TRBJ2-2, with 14 bases identical to TRBD2. Germline assignment: CDR1 SNHLY and CDR2 FYNNEI. V was clipped by 6 bases and J by 0 bases; unmatched bases: 3. The CDR3 is made up of 17 amino acids. For the CDR3, the DNA is TGTGCCAGCAGCGAGACTAGCGGGAGGGCGAACACCGGGGAGCTGTTTTTT. Translating gives CASSETSGRANTGELFF. Combining the CDR3 with reference TRBV2 and TRBJ2-2 gives the whole variable domain EPEVTQTPSHQVTQMGQEVILRCVPISNHLYFYWYRQILGQKVEFLVSFYNNEISEKSEIFDDQFSVERPDGSNFTLKIRSTKLEDSAMYFCASSETSGRANTGELFFGEGSRLTVL.

This clone was recorded many times. The chain carries TRBV9 and TRBJ2-1; TRBD2 matches at 11 bases. Germline trimming cut 0 bases from V and 3 bases from J; bases unmatched to any gene: 2. CDR3 length equals 16 residues. Per the germline V gene, CDR1 is SGDLS and CDR2 is YYNGEE. The CDR3 spells CASSVEGTSGYNEQFF. The CDR3 bases are TGTGCCAGCAGCGTAGAGGGGACTAGCGGCTACAATGAGCAGTTCTTC.

This rearrangement joins TRBV7-2 to TRBJ1-2, with 9 bases aligning to TRBD1. V lost 5 bases to trimming and J lost 6 bases; unmatched junction nucleotides: 13. Germline V gene lookup returns CDR1 SGHTA and CDR2 FQGNSA. The CDR3 contains 16 residues. CDR3 bases: TGTGCCAGCAGCCCCCGTTCGGGACAGGGAAAGGATGGCTACACCTTC. Protein: CASSPRSGQGKDGYTF.

This clone was seen just once. The chain couples TRBV9 to TRBJ1-5; 7 bases map to TRBD1. The CDR3 length is 16 residues. Looked up from germline, CDR1 is SGDLS and CDR2 is YYNGEE. J gave up 2 bases and V 0 bases, and 5 bases lay outside the gene matches. CDR3 in amino acids: CASSVGAGGGNQPQHF. The CDR3 nucleotides read TGTGCCAGCAGCGTAGGGGCAGGGGGTGGCAATCAGCCCCAGCATTTT.

This chain uses TRBV29-1 with TRBJ2-3, with TRBD2 identical over 11 bases. Germline V lookup: CDR1 SQVTM, CDR2 ANQGSEA. With V trimmed by 5 bases and J by 1 base, 8 bases remained unmatched. This CDR3 is built from 16 residues. The CDR3 loop reads CSVLSGGAGGTDTQYF. DNA for the CDR3: TGCAGCGTTCTTAGCGGGGGGGCCGGGGGCACAGATACGCAGTATTTT.

The chain combines TRBV18 with TRBJ1-2; TRBD1 matches 7 bases. The V gene's germline CDR1 is KGHSH and CDR2 LQKENI. Losses at the gene ends were 0 bases for V and 8 bases for J; bases not matched to a gene: 18. CDR3 length: 18 residues. The CDR3 spells CASSPPNLAGETGHGYTF. The CDR3 bases are TGTGCCAGCTCACCACCGAATTTGGCTGGTGAGACAGGGCACGGCTACACCTTC.

The rearrangement uses TRBV19 and TRBJ1-2; TRBD1 aligns across 8 bases. The CDR3 totals 15 residues. CDR1 LNHDA and CDR2 SQIVND come from the germline V gene (reference sequence). Germline trimming cut 3 bases from V and 5 bases from J; bases unmatched to any gene: 8. This chain's CDR3 is CASSIPPGDRYGYTF. CDR3 bases: TGTGCCAGTAGTATCCCCCCCGGGGACAGGTATGGCTACACCTTC.

The J gene is TRBJ1-1, the V gene TRBV29-1; no reliable D call. Trimming pared 4 bases from V and 4 bases from J, leaving 13 bases between. The CDR3 runs 13 residues. Germline CDR1 SQVTM, CDR2 ANQGSEA. CDR3 coding DNA: TGCAGCGTTGGCCCCCGCGGGGTCACTGAAGCTTTCTTT. Encoded protein: CSVGPRGVTEAFF.

J is TRBJ2-5 and V is TRBV5-1; 10 nucleotides match TRBD2. CDR1 and CDR2 from the germline V gene are SGHRS and YFSETQ. J lost 5 bases, V lost 1 base, and 11 bases had no gene match. This CDR3 region has 17 residues. The CDR3: CASSLSGLSSGGETQYF. Here the CDR3 DNA reads TGCGCCAGCAGCTTGAGTGGACTTTCTAGCGGGGGCGAGACCCAGTACTTC.

The genes are TRBV21-1 and TRBJ2-1; TRBD2, the table's D call, was not compared with the DNA. TRBV21-1 is a recognized pseudogene. The CDR3 length is 13 residues. Here the CDR3 DNA reads TGTGCCGGGTACGGGGTAGTAGACAATGAGCAGTTCTTC. Translation: CAGYGVVDNEQFF.

The chain combines TRBV15 with TRBJ2-7; TRBD1 matches at 9 bases. Germline V lookup: CDR1 LNHNV, CDR2 YYDKDF (reference sequence). V gave up 5 bases and J gave up 4 bases; unmatched junction bases: 9. CDR3 length: 15 residues. As DNA, the CDR3 is TGTGCCACCAGCCGCCTACCGGGACAGGGTTACGAGCAGTACTTC. Translation gives CATSRLPGQGYEQYF.

The count of this clone is one. J is TRBJ2-3 and V is TRBV5-5, with no clear D. This CDR3 is 14 amino acids long. V lost 0 bases and J 5 bases, leaving 10 bases between the germline ends. Germline values: CDR1 SGHKS, CDR2 YYEKEE (reference sequence). CDR3 nucleotide sequence: TGTGCCAGCAGCTTGGAATCGGTGAGAGATACGCAGTATTTT. Protein product: CASSLESVRDTQYF.

This chain links TRBV12-2 with TRBJ2-5; TRBD2 reflects the table's D call only, with no check against the DNA. TRBV12-2 is annotated as a pseudogene. The CDR3 extends over 16 amino acids. CDR3 nucleotide sequence: TGTGCAAGTCGCTTAGAGGTAGCGGGAGGAGGGGAGACCCAGTACTTC. It codes for CASRLEVAGGGETQYF.

There are a few counts of this clone. This chain links TRBV10-3 with TRBJ1-2, with 7 bases aligning to TRBD1. V shed 2 bases and J 2 bases; nucleotides not matched to a gene: 8. The CDR3 has 16 amino acids. Germline loops: CDR1 ENHRY, CDR2 SYGVKD. This CDR3 is CAISEPNRGVNYGYTF. DNA for the CDR3: TGTGCCATCAGTGAGCCTAACAGGGGAGTAAACTATGGCTACACCTTC.

The chain links TRBV5-1 to TRBJ2-1; the match to TRBD2 covers 11 bases. CDR3 length: 19 residues. Germline values: CDR1 SGHRS, CDR2 YFSETQ. Germline trimming cut 4 bases from V and 0 bases from J; bases unmatched to any gene: 12. The CDR3 here is CASSPRTSGLTNSYNEQFF. In nucleotides, the CDR3 is TGCGCCAGCAGCCCGAGGACTAGCGGGCTCACCAACTCCTACAATGAGCAGTTCTTC.

The chain combines TRBV7-3 with TRBJ2-2; TRBD1 aligns across 8 bases. The J segment lost 4 bases and the V segment lost 2 bases, leaving 9 bases of the junction unmatched. From germline, CDR1 is SGHTA and CDR2 FQGTGA. This CDR3 comprises 17 residues. The CDR3 DNA reads TGTGCCAGCAGCTTACAGTCAGGGGGCGCGGGCACCGGGGAGCTGTTTTTT. It specifies CASSLQSGGAGTGELFF.

The chain uses TRBV7-9 and TRBJ2-3; D call uncertain. The germline V gene has CDR1 SEHNR and CDR2 FQNEAQ (reference sequence). V lost 8 bases, J lost 2 bases, and 17 bases lay in between. The CDR3 runs 15 residues. This chain's CDR3 is CASAVTFRATDTQYF. CDR3 in DNA: TGTGCCAGCGCGGTAACTTTCAGAGCCACAGATACGCAGTATTTT.

V and J are TRBV11-2 and TRBJ2-7, with D possibly matching TRBD1 (6 bases). Trimming removed 5 bases at V and 0 bases at J, with 17 bases between. Germline loops: CDR1 SGHAT, CDR2 FQNNGV. The CDR3 contains 16 residues. In DNA form, the CDR3 reads TGTGCCAGCAGCCTCCACCCTGGACAGTCCTCCTACGAGCAGTACTTC. Its protein product is CASSLHPGQSSYEQYF.

The chain combines TRBV6-5 with TRBJ1-6; D not resolved. V lost 6 bases and J lost 0, with 9 bases in between. This CDR3 is 15 amino acids long. Germline V gene lookup returns CDR1 MNHEY and CDR2 SVGAGI. This CDR3 reads CASRSQSSYNSPLHF. Written as DNA, the CDR3 is TGTGCCAGCAGGTCACAGAGCTCCTATAATTCACCCCTCCACTTT.

The V gene is TRBV7-9, the J gene TRBJ2-3, with TRBD2 matching 15 bases. J was trimmed by 6 bases and V by 6 bases; bases with no gene match: 4. Germline-derived CDR1 and CDR2 are SEHNR and FQNEAQ (reference sequence). The CDR3 covers 15 residues. CDR3 DNA: TGTGCCAGCAGACCGGGACTAGCGGGGGGCGATACGCAGTATTTT. This encodes CASRPGLAGGDTQYF.

This chain uses TRBV5-1 with TRBJ2-4; 10 nucleotides align to TRBD1. The length of the CDR3 is 15 residues. Trimming cost V 2 bases and J 7 bases; bases outside gene matches: 6. Germline V gene data show CDR1 as SGHRS and CDR2 as YFSETQ. The CDR3 nucleotides are TGCGCCAGCAGCTTTCGAGGACAGGGGGATAACATTCAGTACTTC. Its protein is CASSFRGQGDNIQYF.